The 14 T cell receptor beta chains below come from one sample, sequenced in a study of cytomegalovirus exposure and HLA in healthy donors. Use of 60 Vbeta and 13 Jbeta primers characterized the PCR. Repertoires were generated with immunoSEQ multiplex PCR, while TCRdb's copy carries only in-frame clones and drops some. The sample shows about 190,000 clones, over 80% of them seen only once. Source material: PBMCs. The source is a man aged 35 to 55 in good health and CMV-seropositive.

The sample holds one count of this clone. The V and J genes are TRBV5-8 and TRBJ2-3; 10 nucleotides line up with TRBD2. CDR3 length: 16 amino acids. Looked up from germline, CDR1 is SGHTS and CDR2 is YDEGEE. The trim removed 2 bases at V and 4 bases at J, leaving 7 bases unmatched. The CDR3 DNA reads as TGTGCCAGCAGCTTTGGGAGCGGGGGGGCATCAGATACGCAGTATTTT. Translation: CASSFGSGGASDTQYF. Full variable domain (outside the CDR3, taken from reference TRBV5-8 and TRBJ2-3): EAGVTQSPTHLIKTRGQQATLRCSPISGHTSVYWYQQALGLGLQFLLWYDEGEERNRGNFPPRFSGRQFPNYSSELNVNALELEDSALYLCASSFGSGGASDTQYFGPGTRLTVL.

V usage is TRBV27 and J usage is TRBJ2-1; maybe TRBD2 (7 bases). In germline, CDR1 is MNHEY, CDR2 SMNVEV (reference sequence). The CDR3 is 14 residues long. The V gene lost 4 bases and the J gene lost 2 bases, with 9 bases spanning the gap. For the CDR3, the DNA is TGTGCCAGCAGTTGGGGGGGCCCCTACAATGAGCAGTTCTTC. It encodes CASSWGGPYNEQFF.

The V and J genes are TRBV5-4 and TRBJ1-2, with D uncertain. Germline V lookup: CDR1 SGHNT, CDR2 YYREEE (reference sequence). V lost 0 bases and J 0 bases, leaving 6 bases between the germline ends. The CDR3 length is 14 residues. CDR3 sequence (DNA): TGTGCCAGCAGCTTGGAACCGGCTAACTATGGCTACACCTTC. Residues: CASSLEPANYGYTF.

This chain uses TRBV5-1 with TRBJ2-7; 15 positions agree with TRBD2. CDR1 SGHRS and CDR2 YFSETQ come from the germline V gene. The CDR3 spans 18 residues. V shed 0 bases and J 2 bases; nucleotides not matched to a gene: 6. This CDR3 is CASSLVGTSGGSPYEQYF. The CDR3 DNA sequence: TGCGCCAGCAGCTTGGTCGGGACTAGCGGGGGGAGCCCCTACGAGCAGTACTTC.

The chain carries TRBV25-1 and TRBJ1-3, with 9 bases matching TRBD1. Trimming removed 6 bases from V and 3 bases from J; junction bases left unmatched: 12. Germline CDR1 reads MGHDK; CDR2 reads SYGVNS. This CDR3 is 17 amino acids long. The CDR3 sequence is CASSRLEGQGIGNTIYF. CDR3 coding DNA: TGTGCCAGCAGCCGTCTGGAGGGACAGGGAATTGGAAACACCATATATTTT.

V usage is TRBV7-6 and J usage is TRBJ2-5; D call uncertain. The DNA end is more similar to TRBJ2-7, so the J call may be wrong. Germline CDR1 is SGHVS and CDR2 is FNYEAQ. CDR3 size: 12 residues. The CDR3 DNA is TGTGCCAGCAGCCCCTCGGAGAGCGAGCAGTACTTC. It is translated as CASSPSESEQYF.

This clone has just a few counts. This sample includes further DNA sequences coding for the same CDR3. V and J are TRBV7-8 and TRBJ1-1, with a possible D match to TRBD1 (5 bases). V lost 1 base, J lost 1 base, and 7 bases lay in between. There are 14 residues in the CDR3. From germline, CDR1 is SGHVS and CDR2 FQNEAQ. The CDR3 DNA follows: TGTGCCAGCAGCTTAGAGGGGCGGAACACTGAAGCTTTCTTT. Amino acid sequence: CASSLEGRNTEAFF.

The V call is TRBV7-9, the J call TRBJ2-1; possibly TRBD1 for D (6 bases). Germline loops: CDR1 SEHNR, CDR2 FQNEAQ (reference sequence). Deletions cut 5 bases from V and 3 bases from J, with 8 bases between. The CDR3 covers 13 residues. CDR3 amino acids: CASSPQGYNEQFF. The CDR3 DNA sequence: TGTGCCAGCAGCCCACAGGGCTACAATGAGCAGTTCTTC.

V is TRBV27 and J is TRBJ2-5; 12 nucleotides agree with TRBD2. The DNA end lines up better with TRBJ2-7; the J call may be wrong. The germline V gene encodes CDR1 MNHEY and CDR2 SMNVEV (reference sequence). This CDR3 is built from 13 residues. The CDR3 sequence is CASSTGLAGEQYF. In DNA form, the CDR3 reads TGTGCCAGCAGTACGGGACTAGCGGGCGAGCAGTACTTC.

The genes are TRBV19 and TRBJ1-2, with TRBD1 as a possible D gene (6 bases). Trimming took 4 bases from V and 2 from J, leaving 11 bases between them. Looked up from germline, CDR1 is LNHDA and CDR2 is SQIVND (reference sequence). The CDR3 consists of 14 residues. The CDR3 is CASSTSTGNYGYTF. CDR3 coding DNA: TGTGCCAGTAGTACATCGACAGGAAACTATGGCTACACCTTC.

This clone appeared a single time. The same CDR3 can be traced to other DNA sequences in this sample. The rearrangement links TRBV7-2 to TRBJ2-5, with 8 bases that match TRBD2. The CDR3 contains 14 residues. Germline loops: CDR1 SGHTA, CDR2 FQGNSA. V lost 3 bases and J lost 5; bases outside the gene matches: 5. The DNA of the CDR3 is TGTGCCAGCAGCTTTAGCGGGGTAGCGGAGACCCAGTACTTC. Amino acid sequence: CASSFSGVAETQYF. The full variable domain, its missing parts supplied by reference TRBV7-2 and TRBJ2-5, is GAGVSQSPSNKVTEKGKDVELRCDPISGHTALYWYRQSLGQGLEFLIYFQGNSAPDKSGLPSDRFSAERTGGSVSTLTIQRTQQEDSAVYLCASSFSGVAETQYFGPGTRLLVL.

This clone was picked up a small number of times. This chain uses TRBV7-9 with TRBJ2-7; D not certain. Between the trimmed V and J ends, which lost 1 base and 4 bases, there was a span of 11 bases. CDR1 is SEHNR and CDR2 is FQNEAQ in the germline V gene (reference sequence). The CDR3 runs to 14 residues. CDR3 residues: CASSLGSRRYEQYF. CDR3 bases: TGTGCCAGCAGCTTAGGGAGCCGACGGTACGAGCAGTACTTC.

This sequence joins TRBV11-1 and TRBJ1-1; D remains ambiguous. Germline loops: CDR1 SGHAT, CDR2 FQDESV (reference sequence). This CDR3 region has 13 residues. Trimming removed 1 base at V and 2 bases at J, with 5 bases between. As DNA, the CDR3 is TGTGCCAGCAGCTTAGGAGTAAACACTGAAGCTTTCTTT. This encodes CASSLGVNTEAFF.

The chain uses TRBV11-3 and TRBJ2-1, with 9 nucleotides matching TRBD1. This CDR3 spans 17 amino acids. Trimming took 5 bases from V and 7 from J; bases not matched to a gene: 15. From germline, CDR1 is SGHNT and CDR2 YENEEA. CDR3 DNA: TGTGCCAGCAGCCTACAATCACCGGGACAGGGAAAAAATGAGCAGTTCTTC. Encoded protein: CASSLQSPGQGKNEQFF.